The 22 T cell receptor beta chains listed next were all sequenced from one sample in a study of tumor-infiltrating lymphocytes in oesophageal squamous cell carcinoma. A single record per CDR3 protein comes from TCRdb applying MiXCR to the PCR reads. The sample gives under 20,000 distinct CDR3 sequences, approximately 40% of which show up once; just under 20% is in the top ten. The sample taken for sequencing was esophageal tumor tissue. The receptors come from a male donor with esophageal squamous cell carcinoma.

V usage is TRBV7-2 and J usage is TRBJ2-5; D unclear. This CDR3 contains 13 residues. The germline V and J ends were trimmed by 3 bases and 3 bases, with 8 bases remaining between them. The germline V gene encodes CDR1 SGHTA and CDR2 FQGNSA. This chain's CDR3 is CASSFFGEETQYF. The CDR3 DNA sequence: TGTGCCAGCAGCTTTTTTGGGGAAGAGACCCAGTACTTC.

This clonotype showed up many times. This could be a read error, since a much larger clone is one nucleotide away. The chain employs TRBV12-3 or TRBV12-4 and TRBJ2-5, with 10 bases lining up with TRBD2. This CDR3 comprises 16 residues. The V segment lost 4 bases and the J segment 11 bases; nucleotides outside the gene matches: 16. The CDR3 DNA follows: TGTGCCAGCAGTTCCCCAGCGGGAGGGACCTACAATGAGCAGTACTTC. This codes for CASSSPAGGTYNEQYF.

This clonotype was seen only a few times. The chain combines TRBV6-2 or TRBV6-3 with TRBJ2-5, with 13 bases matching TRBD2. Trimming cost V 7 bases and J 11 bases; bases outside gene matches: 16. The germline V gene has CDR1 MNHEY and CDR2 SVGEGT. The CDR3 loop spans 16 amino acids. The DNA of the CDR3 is TGTGCCAGCACCGAAATACTAGCGGGAGGGCCGACTGAGCAGTACTTC. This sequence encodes CASTEILAGGPTEQYF.

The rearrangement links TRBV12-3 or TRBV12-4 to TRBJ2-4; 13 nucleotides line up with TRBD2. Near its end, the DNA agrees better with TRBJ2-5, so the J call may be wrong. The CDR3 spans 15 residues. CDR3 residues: CASRLLAGGSETQYF. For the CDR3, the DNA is TGTGCCAGCAGATTACTAGCGGGGGGGTCGGAGACCCAGTACTTC.

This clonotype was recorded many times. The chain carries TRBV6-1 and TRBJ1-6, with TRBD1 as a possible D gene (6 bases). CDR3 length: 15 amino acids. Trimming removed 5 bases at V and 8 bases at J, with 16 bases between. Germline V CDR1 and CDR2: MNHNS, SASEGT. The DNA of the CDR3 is TGTGCCAGCAGTTCTCCGACAGGAATGGATTCACCCCTCCACTTT. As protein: CASSSPTGMDSPLHF.

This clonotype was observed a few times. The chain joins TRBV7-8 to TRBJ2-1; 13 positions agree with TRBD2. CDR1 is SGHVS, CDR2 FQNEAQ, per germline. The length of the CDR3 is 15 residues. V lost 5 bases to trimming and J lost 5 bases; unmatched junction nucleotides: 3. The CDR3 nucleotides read TGTGCCAGCAGCCATGGGACTAGCGGGGACAATGAGCAGTTCTTC. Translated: CASSHGTSGDNEQFF.

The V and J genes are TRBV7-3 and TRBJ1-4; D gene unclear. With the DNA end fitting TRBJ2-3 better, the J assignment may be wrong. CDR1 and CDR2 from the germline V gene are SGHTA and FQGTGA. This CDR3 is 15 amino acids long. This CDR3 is CASSSFGRSTDTQYF. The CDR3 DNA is TGTGCCAGCAGCTCCTTTGGACGGAGCACAGATACGCAGTATTTT.

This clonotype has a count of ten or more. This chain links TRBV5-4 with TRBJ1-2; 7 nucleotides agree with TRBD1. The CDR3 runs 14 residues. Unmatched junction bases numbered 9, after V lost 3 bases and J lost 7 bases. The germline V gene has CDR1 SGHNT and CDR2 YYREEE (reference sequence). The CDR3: CASSSPGTVIGYTF. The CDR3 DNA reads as TGTGCCAGCAGCTCCCCCGGGACAGTCATTGGCTACACCTTC.

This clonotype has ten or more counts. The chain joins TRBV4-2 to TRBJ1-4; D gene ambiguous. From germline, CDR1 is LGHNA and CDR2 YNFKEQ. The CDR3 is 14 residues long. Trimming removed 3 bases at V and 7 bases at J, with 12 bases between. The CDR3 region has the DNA TGTGCCAGCAGCCACAAGAGCGGTGGTGAAAAACTGTTTTTT. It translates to CASSHKSGGEKLFF.

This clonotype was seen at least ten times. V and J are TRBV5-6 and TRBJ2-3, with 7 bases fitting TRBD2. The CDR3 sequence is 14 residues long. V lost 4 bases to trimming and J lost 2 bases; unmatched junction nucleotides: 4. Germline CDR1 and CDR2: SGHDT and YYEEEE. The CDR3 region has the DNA TGTGCCAGCAGCACTGGACTAGTCACAGATACGCAGTATTTT. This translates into CASSTGLVTDTQYF.

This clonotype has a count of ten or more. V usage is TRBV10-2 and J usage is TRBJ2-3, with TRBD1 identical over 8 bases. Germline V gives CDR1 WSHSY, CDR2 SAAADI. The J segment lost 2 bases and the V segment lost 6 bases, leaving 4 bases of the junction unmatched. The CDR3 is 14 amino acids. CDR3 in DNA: TGCGCCAGCAGGACAGGGGCACACACAGATACGCAGTATTTT. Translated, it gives CASRTGAHTDTQYF.

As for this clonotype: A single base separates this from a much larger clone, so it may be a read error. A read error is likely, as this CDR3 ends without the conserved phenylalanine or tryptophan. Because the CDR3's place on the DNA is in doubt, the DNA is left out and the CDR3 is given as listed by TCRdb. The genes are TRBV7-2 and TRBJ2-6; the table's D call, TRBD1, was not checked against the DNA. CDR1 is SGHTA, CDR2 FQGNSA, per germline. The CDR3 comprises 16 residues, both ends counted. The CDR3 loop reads CASSRDRGLETQFFGA.

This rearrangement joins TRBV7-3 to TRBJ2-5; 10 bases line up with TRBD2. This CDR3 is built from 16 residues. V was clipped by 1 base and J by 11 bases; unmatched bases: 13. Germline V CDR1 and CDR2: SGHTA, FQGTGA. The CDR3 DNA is TGTGCCAGCAGCTTAAGGCCTAGCGGGGGCACAGATACGCAGTACTTC. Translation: CASSLRPSGGTDTQYF.

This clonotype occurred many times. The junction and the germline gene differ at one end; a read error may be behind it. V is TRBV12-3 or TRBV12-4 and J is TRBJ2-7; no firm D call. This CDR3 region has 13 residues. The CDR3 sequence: CASKRQAYSPLHF. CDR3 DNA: TGTGCCAGCAAACGCCAGGCATATTCACCCCTCCACTTC.

DNA for the CDR3: TGTGCCAGCAGCTTAACGCAGGGACCGAGCACTGAAGCTTTCTTT. It yields the protein CASSLTQGPSTEAFF. The chain is built from TRBV7-2 and TRBJ1-1, with a possible D match to TRBD1 (5 bases). The germline V gene encodes CDR1 SGHTA and CDR2 FQGNSA. Trimming shortened V by 2 bases and J by 4 bases, and 14 bases separated the two germline ends. The CDR3 has 15 residues.

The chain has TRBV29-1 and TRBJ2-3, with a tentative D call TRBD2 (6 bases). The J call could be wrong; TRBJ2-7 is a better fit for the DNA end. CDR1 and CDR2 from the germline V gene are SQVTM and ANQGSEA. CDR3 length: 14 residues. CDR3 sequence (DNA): TGCAGCGTGGAAACAGGTGGGGAGGCCTACGAGCAGTACTTC. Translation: CSVETGGEAYEQYF.

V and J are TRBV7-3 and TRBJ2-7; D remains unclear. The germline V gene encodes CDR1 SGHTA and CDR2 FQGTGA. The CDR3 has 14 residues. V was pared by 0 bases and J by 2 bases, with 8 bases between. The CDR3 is CASSLTHGPYEQYF. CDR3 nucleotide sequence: TGTGCCAGCAGCTTAACTCATGGCCCCTACGAGCAGTACTTC.

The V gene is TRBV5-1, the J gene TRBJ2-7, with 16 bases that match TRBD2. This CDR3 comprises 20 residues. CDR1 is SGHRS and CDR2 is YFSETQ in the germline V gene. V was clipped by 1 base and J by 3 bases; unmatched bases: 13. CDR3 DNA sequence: TGCGCCAGCAGCTTGCACCTGGGGACTAGCGGGAGGGCCGTCTACTACGAGCAGTACTTC. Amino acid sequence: CASSLHLGTSGRAVYYEQYF.

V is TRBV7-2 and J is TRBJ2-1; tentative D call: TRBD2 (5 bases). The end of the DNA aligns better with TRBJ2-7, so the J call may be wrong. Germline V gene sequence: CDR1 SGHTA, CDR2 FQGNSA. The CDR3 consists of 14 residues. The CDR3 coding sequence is TGTGCCAGCAGCTTCGACCGGGACTCCTACGAGCAGTACTTC. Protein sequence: CASSFDRDSYEQYF.

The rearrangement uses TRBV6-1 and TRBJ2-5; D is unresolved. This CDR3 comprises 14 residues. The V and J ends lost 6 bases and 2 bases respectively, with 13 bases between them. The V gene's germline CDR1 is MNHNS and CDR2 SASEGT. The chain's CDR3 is CASSRMVVQETQYF. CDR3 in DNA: TGTGCCAGCAGCCGGATGGTGGTGCAAGAGACCCAGTACTTC.

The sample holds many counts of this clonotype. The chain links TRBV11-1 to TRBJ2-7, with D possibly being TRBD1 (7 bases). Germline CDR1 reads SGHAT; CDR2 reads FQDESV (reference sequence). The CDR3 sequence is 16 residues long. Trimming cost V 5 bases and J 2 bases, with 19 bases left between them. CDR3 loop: CASSSGGTDLTYEQYF. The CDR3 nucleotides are TGTGCCAGCAGCAGTGGCGGGACAGACTTGACCTACGAGCAGTACTTC.

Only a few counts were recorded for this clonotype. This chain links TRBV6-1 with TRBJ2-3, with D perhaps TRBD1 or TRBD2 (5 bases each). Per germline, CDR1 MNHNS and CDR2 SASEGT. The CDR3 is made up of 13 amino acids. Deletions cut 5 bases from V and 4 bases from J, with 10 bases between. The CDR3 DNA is TGTGCCAGCAGTTATGGGGGTGCAGATACGCAGTATTTT. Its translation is CASSYGGADTQYF.